These T cell receptor beta chains were read from a single sample in a study of OX40 agonist ivuxolimab in advanced cancers. Repertoires were generated with immunoSEQ multiplex PCR, while TCRdb's copy carries only in-frame clones and drops some. The table lists roughly 30,000 clones, roughly 90% of them singletons. The specimen comprised CD4+ or CD8+ T cells sorted from blood, sampled in a trial of the OX40 agonist ivuxolimab. The receptors were gathered from an adult with an advanced solid tumor such as melanoma, head and neck, liver or kidney cancer. Each CDR3 is given with its conserved first and last residue. A D gene is named only where the DNA matches it firmly. Size is omitted from some rows. Given values are once, few, many or a class for expanded clones.

TRBV19	NA	NA	TRBJ2-7	TGTGCCAGTAGTATGATAGGCAGGGGCGAGCAGTACTTC	CASSMIGRGEQYF
TRBV6-6	once	NA	TRBJ1-2	TGTGCCAGCAGTTACCAATATGGCTACACCTTC	CASSYQYGYTF
TRBV30	NA	NA	TRBJ1-1	TGTGCCTGGAGTCCTTTTGGGGCTGAAGCTTTCTTT	CAWSPFGAEAFF
TRBV6-4	NA	NA	TRBJ1-3	TGTGCCAGCTTTAGGCAGAGCTCTGGAAACACCATATATTTT	CASFRQSSGNTIYF
TRBV2	once	NA	TRBJ1-1	TGTGCCAGCACCGCCGGGGGGAGCACTGAAGCTTTCTTT	CASTAGGSTEAFF
TRBV27	NA	NA	TRBJ1-6	TGTGCCAGCAGTTTCGGGGCTTTGACCGGCTCACCCCTCCACTTT	CASSFGALTGSPLHF
TRBV11-2	NA	NA	TRBJ1-3	TGTGCCAGCAGCTTAGAGGGGGGGCGGGCTTTCCAAGGCTCTGGAAACACCATATATTTT	CASSLEGGRAFQGSGNTIYF
TRBV6-6	NA	NA	TRBJ1-1	TGTGCCAGCAGTTACTCGAGCTATGGCACTGAAGCTTTCTTT	CASSYSSYGTEAFF
TRBV28	NA	NA	TRBJ1-3	TGTGCCAGCAAGGTCCCGGGATCTGGAAACACCATATATTTT	CASKVPGSGNTIYF
TRBV4-1	NA	NA	TRBJ2-7	TGCGCCAGCAGCCAAGATCGAGGGAAAGTCTACGAGCAGTACTTC	CASSQDRGKVYEQYF
TRBV14	NA	TRBD2	TRBJ2-7	TGTGCCAGCAGCCAAGGCACGGGACTAGCCATCTACGAGCAGTACTTC	CASSQGTGLAIYEQYF
TRBV28	NA	NA	TRBJ2-1	TGTGCCAGCAGTTTATGGGGGGGCAATATTTACAATGAGCAGTTCTTC	CASSLWGGNIYNEQFF
TRBV2	NA	TRBD2	TRBJ2-1	TGTGCCAGCAGTGGGGAGTTAGCGGGGGCCAACAATGAGCAGTTCTTC	CASSGELAGANNEQFF
TRBV9	NA	TRBD1	TRBJ2-1	TGTGCCAGCAGCGTAGACGGACAGGGATACAATGAGCAGTTCTTC	CASSVDGQGYNEQFF
TRBV6-5	NA	TRBD1	TRBJ1-1	TGTGCCAGCAGTTTCTGGACAGGGATTAACACTGAAGCTTTCTTT	CASSFWTGINTEAFF